The rows below give T cell receptor beta chains drawn from one sample of a study of spatial heterogeneity in lung cancer. TCRdb passed the 5' RACE reads through MiXCR, listing each CDR3 protein once. The table has 11,000 or so distinct CDR3 sequences, just over 14% seen once. Sample: lung tumor tissue, taken at surgery. These receptors came from a male donor with early-stage non-small cell lung cancer. Both conserved end residues are part of each CDR3. D genes are given only for firm matches.

J gene	D gene	V gene	CDR3 protein
TRBJ2-3	-	TRBV4-3	CASSQVGGTDTQYF
TRBJ2-5	TRBD2	TRBV5-6	CASSQTSGSGMEETQYF
TRBJ2-1	-	TRBV28	CASSLYGGIPPNEQFF
TRBJ2-3	TRBD1	TRBV7-7	CAGSPGTGRADTQYF
TRBJ2-7	-	TRBV7-2	CASSARTLSSYEQYF
TRBJ2-1	-	TRBV9	CASSVLGDYEQFF
TRBJ2-7	TRBD1	TRBV20-1	CSARDPGQGFYEQYF
TRBJ2-5	TRBD1	TRBV10-1	CASSQGQGPQETQYF
TRBJ2-3	-	TRBV19	CASSPPSYGGEQDTQYF
TRBJ2-7	-	TRBV9	CASSVDLGYEQYF
TRBJ2-5	-	TRBV20-1	CSARDHAGGVAETQYF
TRBJ2-5	TRBD1	TRBV15	CATSSSPADRGETQYF
TRBJ1-6	TRBD1	TRBV12-3/TRBV12-4	CASSFVGGDSPLHF
TRBJ1-1	-	TRBV7-2	CASSQSPMTEAFF
TRBJ2-1	-	TRBV7-2	CASSPAWLGTNEQFF
TRBJ2-7	-	TRBV4-1	CASSHSHEDEQYF
TRBJ2-3	TRBD1	TRBV7-9	CASRGTGGVDTQYF
TRBJ1-1	-	TRBV18	CASSPTRSTNTEAFF
TRBJ2-1	TRBD2	TRBV4-1	CASSQARVAGNNEQFF
TRBJ1-1	-	TRBV7-9	CASSLQGMNTEAFF
TRBJ2-1	TRBD2	TRBV7-2	CASSPPREWRGGVVYNEQFF
TRBJ1-5	-	TRBV7-6	CASSLAAGAIGAQHF
TRBJ2-3	TRBD2	TRBV27	CATSGGGSDTQYF